A few counts support the clone carrying this T cell receptor (beta chain). Its target is not known. This record comes from a study of T cells in Graves' hyperthyroidism and ophthalmopathy. Study results and caveats: With a median lead of around 5.9 months before onset, the model predicted ophthalmopathy. The majority of expanded thyroid clonotypes above 0.001 also appeared in blood.

It was RNA transcripts that yielded the amplified TCR beta CDR3 regions. When the TCR CDR3 underwent first-round RT-PCR, the HTBI primer set was used. TCRdb reanalysed the multiplex PCR reads using MiXCR and keeps one entry per CDR3 protein. The table has 400,000 or so distinct CDR3 sequences, 13% to 15% seen once. Trimming took 6 bases from V and 3 from J; bases not matched to a gene: 4. The length of the CDR3 is 14 residues. Germline V CDR1 and CDR2: ENHRY, SYGVKD. Material for sequencing was blood. The clonotype originates from a woman in her sixties with Graves' ophthalmopathy. The V and J genes are TRBV10-3 and TRBJ2-5; 10 nucleotides line up with TRBD1. This CDR3 reads CAIRSGTGEETQYF. The CDR3 DNA reads as TGTGCCATCAGATCCGGGACAGGGGAAGAGACCCAGTACTTC.